This T cell receptor beta chain was profiled in a study of shared clonotypes between healthy human individuals. Study-wide points: Large sequencing depth failed to make sorted-subset sequencing complete, rarefaction showed. Clonotypes which were not shared had lower generation probabilities than clonotypes that all four donors shared.

The method was immunoSEQ multiplex PCR; TCRdb's version includes in-frame clones alone and lacks a portion of them. Here the sample spans more than 2 million clones, about 94% being singletons. The CDR3 contains 16 residues. Trimming took 8 bases from V and 7 from J; bases not matched to a gene: 14. The V gene's germline CDR1 is MNHEY and CDR2 SMNVEV (reference sequence). Points on this clone: What it recognizes is unknown.

Participating donors were healthy, HIV-negative adults free of recent acute infections or vaccinations. The sample taken for sequencing was naive CD4+ T cells sorted from blood. Subset indicated: CD45RA+ positively selected. The chain couples TRBV27 to TRBJ2-5; 12 bases are shared with TRBD1. The origin of this receptor is a man between 18 and 29 years old in good health. CDR3 nucleotide sequence: TGTGCCAGCCGCTCCTCCGGGACAGGGGGCCGGGGGACCCAGTACTTC. Residues: CASRSSGTGGRGTQYF.